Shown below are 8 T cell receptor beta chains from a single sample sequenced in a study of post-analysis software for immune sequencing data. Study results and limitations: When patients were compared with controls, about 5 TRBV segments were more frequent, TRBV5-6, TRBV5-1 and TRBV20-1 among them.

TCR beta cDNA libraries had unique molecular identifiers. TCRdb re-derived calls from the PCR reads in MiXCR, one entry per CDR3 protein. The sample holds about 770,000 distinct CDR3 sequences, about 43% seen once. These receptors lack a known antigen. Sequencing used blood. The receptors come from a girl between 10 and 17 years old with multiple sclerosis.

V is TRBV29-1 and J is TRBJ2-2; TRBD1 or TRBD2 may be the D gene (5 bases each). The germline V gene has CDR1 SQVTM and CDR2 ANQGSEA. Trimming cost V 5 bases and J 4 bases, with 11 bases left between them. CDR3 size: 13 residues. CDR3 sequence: CSVRGSGTGELFF. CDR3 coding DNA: TGCAGCGTTCGGGGCTCGGGCACCGGGGAGCTGTTTTTT.

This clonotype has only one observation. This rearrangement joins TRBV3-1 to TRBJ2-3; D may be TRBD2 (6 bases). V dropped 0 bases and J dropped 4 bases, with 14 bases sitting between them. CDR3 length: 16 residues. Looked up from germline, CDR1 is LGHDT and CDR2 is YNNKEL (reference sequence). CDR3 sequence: CASSQDSGPQADTQYF. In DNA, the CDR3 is TGTGCCAGCAGCCAAGATAGCGGACCACAGGCAGATACGCAGTATTTT.

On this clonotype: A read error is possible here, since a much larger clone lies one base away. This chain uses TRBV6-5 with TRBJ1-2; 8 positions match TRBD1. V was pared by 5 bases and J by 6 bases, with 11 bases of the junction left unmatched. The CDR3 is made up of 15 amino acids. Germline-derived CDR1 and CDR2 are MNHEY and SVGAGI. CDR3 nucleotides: TGTGCCAGCAGTCACGCGAGGACAGGGAGCGATGGCTACACCTTC. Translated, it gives CASSHARTGSDGYTF.

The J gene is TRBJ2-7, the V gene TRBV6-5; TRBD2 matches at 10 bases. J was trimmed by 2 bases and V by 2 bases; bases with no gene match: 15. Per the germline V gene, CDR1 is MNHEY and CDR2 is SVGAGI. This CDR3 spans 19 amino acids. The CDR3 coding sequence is TGTGCCAGCAGTTACGGGAGAAGTGGAACTAGCGGGGCAGCCTACGAGCAGTACTTC. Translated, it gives CASSYGRSGTSGAAYEQYF.

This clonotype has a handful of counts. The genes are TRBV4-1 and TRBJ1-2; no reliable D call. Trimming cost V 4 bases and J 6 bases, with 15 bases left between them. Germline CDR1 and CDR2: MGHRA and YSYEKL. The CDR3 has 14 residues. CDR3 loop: CASSRGLPDNGYTF. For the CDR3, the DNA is TGCGCCAGCAGCCGTGGACTGCCTGACAATGGCTACACCTTC.

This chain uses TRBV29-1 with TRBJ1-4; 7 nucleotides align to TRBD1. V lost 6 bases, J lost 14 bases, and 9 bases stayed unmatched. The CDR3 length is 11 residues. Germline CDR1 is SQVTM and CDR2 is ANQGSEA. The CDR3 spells CSVTVGGLLFF. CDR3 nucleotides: TGCAGCGTGACTGTAGGGGGCCTGCTGTTTTTT.

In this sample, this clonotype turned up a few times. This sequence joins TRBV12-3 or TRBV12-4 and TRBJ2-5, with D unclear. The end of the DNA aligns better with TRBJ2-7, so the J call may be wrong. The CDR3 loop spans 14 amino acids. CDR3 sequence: CASSPEAVAAEQYF. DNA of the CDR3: TGTGCCAGCAGTCCAGAGGCAGTCGCCGCCGAGCAGTACTTC.

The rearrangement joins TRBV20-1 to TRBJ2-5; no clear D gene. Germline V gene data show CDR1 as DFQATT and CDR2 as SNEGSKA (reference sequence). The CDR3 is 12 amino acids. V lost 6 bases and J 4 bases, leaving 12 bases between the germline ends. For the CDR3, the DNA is TGCAGTGCGCCCCGTTTGGGAGAGACCCAGTACTTC. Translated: CSAPRLGETQYF.